This TCR beta chain is drawn from a study of T cells in localized non-small cell lung cancer. The ends were cut back, 4 bases at V and 0 bases at J, with 9 bases in the middle. Germline-derived CDR1 and CDR2 are SQVTM and ANQGSEA. The CDR3 totals 13 residues. This clone has a handful of counts. Repertoires were generated with immunoSEQ multiplex PCR, while TCRdb's copy carries only in-frame clones and drops some. The sample consists of around 33,000 clones, around 88% of them appearing once. This clonotype was obtained from a woman between 35 and 70 years old with stage I lung adenocarcinoma. The gene calls are TRBV29-1 and TRBJ1-1; D not certain. The sequences come from peripheral blood, collected before any cancer treatment. The CDR3 sequence: CSVGEPLNTEAFF. The CDR3 DNA reads as TGCAGCGTTGGGGAACCCCTGAACACTGAAGCTTTCTTT.